Each of the 14 T cell receptor beta chains below was sequenced from the same sample in a study of beta chain features in type 1 diabetes. What was sequenced were expressed TCRB transcripts, since all of the isolated RNA had been reverse transcribed. Only in-frame clones appear in the TCRdb table, and some are missing; sequencing was by immunoSEQ multiplex PCR. The data contain about 240,000 clones, about 14% of them singletons. The study's findings and limits: Significant though moderate, a shortening of TCRB CDR3s appeared in all four CD4+ subsets of Type 1 diabetes patients.

What these receptors recognize is not known. The sample comprised naive CD4+ T cells from blood. These TCRs come from a man in his thirties or forties with type 1 diabetes.

The rearrangement links TRBV7-8 to TRBJ2-2; D call uncertain. The V end lost 2 bases, the J end lost 5 bases, and 3 bases lay between the germline ends. CDR3 length: 12 residues. Germline assignment: CDR1 SGHVS and CDR2 FQNEAQ. CDR3 in amino acids: CASSLSTGELFF. The CDR3 bases are TGTGCCAGCAGCTTATCAACCGGGGAGCTGTTTTTT.

This clone was counted only a few times. This chain joins TRBV27 and TRBJ1-1; D might be TRBD1 (6 bases). Trimming removed 9 bases from V and 6 bases from J, with 14 bases in between. Germline values: CDR1 MNHEY, CDR2 SMNVEV (reference sequence). The length of the CDR3 is 12 residues. CDR3: CARPTGTAEAFF. The CDR3 region has the DNA TGTGCCAGACCTACAGGGACCGCTGAAGCTTTCTTT.

The chain employs TRBV18 and TRBJ1-5; D not resolved. CDR1 and CDR2 from the germline V gene are KGHSH and LQKENI. The CDR3 loop spans 13 amino acids. Trimming stripped 3 bases from V and 4 bases from J, with 7 bases between. CDR3 sequence reads: CASSPAGNQPQHF. CDR3 bases: TGTGCCAGCTCACCCGCAGGAAATCAGCCCCAGCATTTT.

The V call is TRBV18, the J call TRBJ2-1; TRBD2 matches 9 bases. V was pared by 0 bases and J by 8 bases, with 14 bases of the junction left unmatched. The germline V gene encodes CDR1 KGHSH and CDR2 LQKENI. The CDR3 has 18 residues. The CDR3 is CASSPPTGVREGQDEQFF. CDR3 DNA sequence: TGTGCCAGCTCACCACCGACTGGGGTGCGGGAGGGCCAGGATGAGCAGTTCTTC.

The chain joins TRBV11-2 to TRBJ1-2, with a weak D call TRBD1 (5 bases). Germline V gene data show CDR1 as SGHAT and CDR2 as FQNNGV. V lost 5 bases to trimming and J lost 4 bases, with 11 bases between them. The CDR3 covers 13 residues. The CDR3 is CASSPGRGYGYTF. In nucleotides, the CDR3 is TGTGCCAGCAGCCCCGGGAGGGGCTATGGCTACACCTTC.

CDR3 DNA: TGCGCCAGCAGCCAAAGACAGGGTGACATGAACACTGAAGCTTTCTTT. Translating it yields CASSQRQGDMNTEAFF. The V call is TRBV4-1, the J call TRBJ1-1, with 7 bases fitting TRBD1. Germline CDR1 MGHRA, CDR2 YSYEKL. The J segment lost 0 bases and the V segment lost 2 bases, leaving 6 bases of the junction unmatched. There are 16 residues in the CDR3.

This clone came up a few times. The chain employs TRBV19 and TRBJ1-2; D is possibly TRBD1 (6 bases). This CDR3 region has 15 residues. Germline assignment: CDR1 LNHDA and CDR2 SQIVND (reference sequence). V shed 7 bases and J shed 1 base, with 16 bases lying between them. CDR3 nucleotides: TGTGCCAGTACCCCCAGGGGCAGGGGTAACTATGGCTACACCTTC. Translation gives CASTPRGRGNYGYTF.

This chain connects TRBV11-2 to TRBJ2-1, with 9 bases fitting TRBD2. With V trimmed by 5 bases and J by 8 bases, 7 bases remained unmatched. The CDR3 spans 14 residues. Germline V gene sequence: CDR1 SGHAT, CDR2 FQNNGV. The CDR3 spells CASSLSGSRHEQFF. CDR3 coding DNA: TGTGCCAGCAGCCTTAGCGGGAGCAGGCATGAGCAGTTCTTC.

This rearrangement joins TRBV11-2 to TRBJ1-5; 7 bases are shared with TRBD1. Germline CDR1 reads SGHAT; CDR2 reads FQNNGV. The CDR3 is 15 residues long. V was pared by 5 bases and J by 2 bases, with 6 bases of the junction left unmatched. CDR3 region: CASSPTGSRNQPQHF. In nucleotides, the CDR3 is TGTGCCAGCAGCCCGACAGGGTCGCGCAATCAGCCCCAGCATTTT.

The chain joins TRBV15 to TRBJ1-5; D unclear. V was clipped by 0 bases and J by 7 bases, with 4 bases between them. There are 12 residues in the CDR3. Germline assignment: CDR1 LNHNV and CDR2 YYDKDF (reference sequence). The CDR3 coding sequence is TGTGCCACCAGCAGAGATCTACAGCCCCAGCATTTT. Translated, it gives CATSRDLQPQHF.

This clone was counted only a few times. The V and J genes are TRBV4-2 and TRBJ1-2; D not certain. The CDR3 contains 14 residues. CDR1 and CDR2 (germline): LGHNA, YNFKEQ. Between the trimmed V and J ends, which lost 1 base and 1 base, there was a span of 7 bases. CDR3 in DNA: TGTGCCAGCAGCCAAGGAGGGATTAACTATGGCTACACCTTC. Its translation is CASSQGGINYGYTF.

The chain combines TRBV5-1 with TRBJ2-7; weak D call: TRBD1 (6 bases). V was clipped by 4 bases and J by 0 bases, with 14 bases between them. Germline lookup yields CDR1 SGHRS and CDR2 YFSETQ. The CDR3 covers 15 residues. CDR3 residues: CASSPGTTSSYEQYF. CDR3 DNA: TGCGCCAGCAGCCCCGGGACAACCAGCTCCTACGAGCAGTACTTC.

The rearrangement uses TRBV6-8 and TRBJ1-5; D gene ambiguous. CDR3 length: 13 amino acids. Trimming left V 0 bases short and J 7 bases short, with 7 bases between. Germline lookup yields CDR1 MNHGY and CDR2 SAAAGT. CDR3 coding DNA: TGTGCCAGCAGTTACTCAGCCGCGCAGCCCCAGCATTTT. Encoded protein: CASSYSAAQPQHF.

This clone turned up a few times. The chain links TRBV7-9 to TRBJ2-1; no clear D gene. Germline V CDR1 and CDR2: SEHNR, FQNEAQ (reference sequence). The ends were cut back, 1 base at V and 2 bases at J, with 3 bases in the middle. The CDR3 has 13 amino acids. The CDR3 bases are TGTGCCAGCAGCTTAGACACCTACAATGAGCAGTTCTTC. Encoded protein: CASSLDTYNEQFF.